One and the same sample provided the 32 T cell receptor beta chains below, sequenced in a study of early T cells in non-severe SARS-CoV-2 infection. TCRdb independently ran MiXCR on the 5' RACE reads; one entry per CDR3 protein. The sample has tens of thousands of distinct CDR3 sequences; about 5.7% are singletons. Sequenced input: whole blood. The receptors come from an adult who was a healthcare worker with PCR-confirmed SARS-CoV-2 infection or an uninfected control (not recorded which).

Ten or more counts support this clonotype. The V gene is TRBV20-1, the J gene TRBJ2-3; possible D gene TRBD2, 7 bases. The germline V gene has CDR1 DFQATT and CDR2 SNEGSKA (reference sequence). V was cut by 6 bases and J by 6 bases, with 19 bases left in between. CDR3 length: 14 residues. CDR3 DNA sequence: TGCAGTGCGATGGTAGGGGGGGCAAATGATACGCAGTATTTT. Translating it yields CSAMVGGANDTQYF.

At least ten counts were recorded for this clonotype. CDR3 DNA sequence: TGTGCCATCAAACAGGGTGGTGGATCCTACGAGCAGTACTTC. It encodes CAIKQGGGSYEQYF. V and J are TRBV10-3 and TRBJ2-7; the D gene is possibly TRBD1 (6 bases). This CDR3 contains 14 residues. The germline gives CDR1 ENHRY, CDR2 SYGVKD. V was pared by 7 bases and J by 1 base, with 14 bases between.

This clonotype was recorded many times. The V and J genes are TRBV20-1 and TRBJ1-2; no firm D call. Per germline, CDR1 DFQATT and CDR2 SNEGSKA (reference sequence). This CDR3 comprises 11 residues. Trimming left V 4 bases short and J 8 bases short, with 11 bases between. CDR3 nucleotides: TGCAGTGCTATACTGACGGGGGGCTACACCTTC. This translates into CSAILTGGYTF.

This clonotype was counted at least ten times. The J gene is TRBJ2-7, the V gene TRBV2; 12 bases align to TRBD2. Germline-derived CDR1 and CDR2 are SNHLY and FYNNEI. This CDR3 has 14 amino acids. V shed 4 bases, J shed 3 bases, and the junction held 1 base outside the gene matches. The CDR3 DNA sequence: TGTGCCAGCAGTGCGACTAGCGGGAGCTACGAGCAGTACTTC. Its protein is CASSATSGSYEQYF. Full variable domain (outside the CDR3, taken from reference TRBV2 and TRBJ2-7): EPEVTQTPSHQVTQMGQEVILRCVPISNHLYFYWYRQILGQKVEFLVSFYNNEISEKSEIFDDQFSVERPDGSNFTLKIRSTKLEDSAMYFCASSATSGSYEQYFGPGTRLTVT.

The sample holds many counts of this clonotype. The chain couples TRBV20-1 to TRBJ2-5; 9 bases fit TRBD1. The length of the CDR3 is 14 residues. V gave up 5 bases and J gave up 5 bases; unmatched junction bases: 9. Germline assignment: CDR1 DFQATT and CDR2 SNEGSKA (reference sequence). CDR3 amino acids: CSAAGTGMRETQYF. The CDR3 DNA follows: TGCAGTGCTGCCGGGACAGGGATGCGGGAGACCCAGTACTTC.

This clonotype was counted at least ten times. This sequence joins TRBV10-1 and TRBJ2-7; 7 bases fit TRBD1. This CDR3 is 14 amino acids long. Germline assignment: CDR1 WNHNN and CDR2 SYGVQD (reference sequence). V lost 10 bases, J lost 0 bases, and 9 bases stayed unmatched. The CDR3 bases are TGCGCCACCCCGACCGGGACAGACTCCTACGAGCAGTACTTC. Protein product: CATPTGTDSYEQYF.

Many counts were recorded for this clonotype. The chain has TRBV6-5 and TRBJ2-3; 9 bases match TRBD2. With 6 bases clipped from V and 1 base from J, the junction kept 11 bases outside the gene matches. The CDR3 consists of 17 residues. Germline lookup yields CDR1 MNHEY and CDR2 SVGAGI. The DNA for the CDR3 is TGTGCCAGCAGACCTCTGACTAGCGGAAGCCGCACAGATACGCAGTATTTT. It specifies CASRPLTSGSRTDTQYF.

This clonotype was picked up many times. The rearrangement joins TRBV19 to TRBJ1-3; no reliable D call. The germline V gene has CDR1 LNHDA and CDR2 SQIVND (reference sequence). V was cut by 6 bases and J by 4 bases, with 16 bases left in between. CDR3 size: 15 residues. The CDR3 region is CASSRRQVDGNTIYF. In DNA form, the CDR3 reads TGTGCCAGTAGCCGCCGCCAGGTGGACGGAAACACCATATATTTT. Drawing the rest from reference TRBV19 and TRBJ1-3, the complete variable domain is DGGITQSPKYLFRKEGQNVTLSCEQNLNHDAMYWYRQDPGQGLRLIYYSQIVNDFQKGDIAEGYSVSREKKESFPLTVTSAQKNPTAFYLCASSRRQVDGNTIYFGEGSWLTVV.

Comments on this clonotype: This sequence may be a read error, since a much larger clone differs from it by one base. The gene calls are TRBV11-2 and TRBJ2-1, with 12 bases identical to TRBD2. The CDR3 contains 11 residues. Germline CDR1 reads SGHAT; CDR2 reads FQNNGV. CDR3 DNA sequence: TGTACCAGCCGCTGGACTAGCGGGATTTTCTTC. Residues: CTSRWTSGIFF.

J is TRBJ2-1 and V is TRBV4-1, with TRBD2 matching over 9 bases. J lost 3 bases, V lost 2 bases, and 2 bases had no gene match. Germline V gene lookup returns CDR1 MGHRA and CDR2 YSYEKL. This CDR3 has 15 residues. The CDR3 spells CASSQPRGGYNEQFF. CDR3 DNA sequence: TGCGCCAGCAGCCAACCGCGGGGGGGCTACAATGAGCAGTTCTTC.

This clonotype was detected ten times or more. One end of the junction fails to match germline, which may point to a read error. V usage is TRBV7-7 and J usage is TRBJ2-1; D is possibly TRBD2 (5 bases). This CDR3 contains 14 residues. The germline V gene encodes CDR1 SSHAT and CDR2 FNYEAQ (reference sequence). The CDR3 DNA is TGTGCTAGCAGCCTTAGGGCCGGGGACAATGAGCAGTTCTTC. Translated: CASSLRAGDNEQFF.

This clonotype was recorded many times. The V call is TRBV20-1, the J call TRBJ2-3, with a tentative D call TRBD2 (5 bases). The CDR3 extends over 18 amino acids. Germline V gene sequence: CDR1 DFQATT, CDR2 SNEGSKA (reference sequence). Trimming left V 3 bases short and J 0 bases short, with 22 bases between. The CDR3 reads CSARSSDGEFTSTDTQYF. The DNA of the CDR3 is TGCAGTGCTAGGTCTTCTGACGGGGAATTTACTAGCACAGATACGCAGTATTTT.

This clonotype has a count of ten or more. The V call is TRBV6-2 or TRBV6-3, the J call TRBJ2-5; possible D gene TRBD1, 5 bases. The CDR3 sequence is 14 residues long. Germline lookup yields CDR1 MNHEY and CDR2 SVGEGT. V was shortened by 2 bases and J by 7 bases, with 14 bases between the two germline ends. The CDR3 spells CASSYRTTLRTQYF. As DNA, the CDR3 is TGTGCCAGCAGTTACAGGACAACCCTTCGGACCCAGTACTTC.

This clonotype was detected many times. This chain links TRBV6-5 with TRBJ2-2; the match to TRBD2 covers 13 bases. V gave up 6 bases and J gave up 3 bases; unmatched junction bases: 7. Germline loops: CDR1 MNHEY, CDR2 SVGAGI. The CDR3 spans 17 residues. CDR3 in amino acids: CASRPSLAGGDTGELFF. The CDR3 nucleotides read TGTGCCAGCAGACCATCACTAGCGGGAGGGGACACCGGGGAGCTGTTTTTT.

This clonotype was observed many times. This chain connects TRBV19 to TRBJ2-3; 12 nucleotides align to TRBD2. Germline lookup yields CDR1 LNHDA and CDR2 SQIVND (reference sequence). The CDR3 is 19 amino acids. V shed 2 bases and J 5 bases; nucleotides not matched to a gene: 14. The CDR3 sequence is CASSIRGPSGRAMEDTQYF. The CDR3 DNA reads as TGTGCCAGTAGTATAAGGGGGCCTAGCGGGAGGGCTATGGAAGATACGCAGTATTTT.

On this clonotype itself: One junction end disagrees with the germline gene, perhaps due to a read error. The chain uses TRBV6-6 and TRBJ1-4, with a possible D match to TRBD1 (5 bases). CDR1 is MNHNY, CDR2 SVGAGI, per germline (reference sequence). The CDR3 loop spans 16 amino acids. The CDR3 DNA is TGTGCCAGCAGTCTTATGGGCACAGGACCCAATGGAAAACTGTTTTTT. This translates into CASSLMGTGPNGKLFF.

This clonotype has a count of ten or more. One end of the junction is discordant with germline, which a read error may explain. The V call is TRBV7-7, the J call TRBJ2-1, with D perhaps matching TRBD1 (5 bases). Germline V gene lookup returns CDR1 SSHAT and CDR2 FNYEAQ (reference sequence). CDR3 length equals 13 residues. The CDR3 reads CASSLSRDNEQFF. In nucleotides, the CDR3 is TGTGCTAGCAGCTTAAGCAGGGACAATGAGCAGTTCTTC.

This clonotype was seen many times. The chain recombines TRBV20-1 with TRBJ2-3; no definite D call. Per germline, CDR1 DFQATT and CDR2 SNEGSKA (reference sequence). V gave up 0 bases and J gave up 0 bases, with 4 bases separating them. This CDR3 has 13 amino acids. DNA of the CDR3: TGCAGTGCTAGAGATTTGAGCACAGATACGCAGTATTTT. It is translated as CSARDLSTDTQYF.

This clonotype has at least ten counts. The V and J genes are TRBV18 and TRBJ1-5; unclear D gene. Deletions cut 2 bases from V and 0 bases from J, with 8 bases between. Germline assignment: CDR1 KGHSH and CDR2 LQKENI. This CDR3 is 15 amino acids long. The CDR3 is CASSPGHFSNQPQHF. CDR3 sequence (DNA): TGTGCCAGCTCACCAGGGCACTTTAGCAATCAGCCCCAGCATTTT.

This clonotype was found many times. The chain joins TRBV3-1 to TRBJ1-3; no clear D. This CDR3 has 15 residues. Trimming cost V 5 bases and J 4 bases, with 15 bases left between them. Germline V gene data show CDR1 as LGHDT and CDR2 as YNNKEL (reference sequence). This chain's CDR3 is CASSEGPTSGNTIYF. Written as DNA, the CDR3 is TGTGCCAGCAGCGAGGGCCCAACGTCCGGAAACACCATATATTTT.

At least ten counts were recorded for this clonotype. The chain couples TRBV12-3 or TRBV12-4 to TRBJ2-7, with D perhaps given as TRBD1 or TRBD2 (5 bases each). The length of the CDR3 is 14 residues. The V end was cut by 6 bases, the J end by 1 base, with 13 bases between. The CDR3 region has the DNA TGTGCCAGCAGAAGGGACGGGTCTTCCTACGAGCAGTACTTC. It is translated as CASRRDGSSYEQYF.

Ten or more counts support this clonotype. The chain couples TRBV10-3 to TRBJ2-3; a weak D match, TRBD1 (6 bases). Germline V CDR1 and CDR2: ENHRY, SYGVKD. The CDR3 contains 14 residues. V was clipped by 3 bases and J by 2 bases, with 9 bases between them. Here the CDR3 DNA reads TGTGCCATCAGTGACCCAGGGGACACAGATACGCAGTATTTT. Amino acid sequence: CAISDPGDTDTQYF.

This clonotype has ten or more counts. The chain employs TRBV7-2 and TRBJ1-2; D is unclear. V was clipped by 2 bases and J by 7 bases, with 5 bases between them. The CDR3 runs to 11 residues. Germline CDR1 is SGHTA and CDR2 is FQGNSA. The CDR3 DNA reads TGTGCCAGCAGCTTACGGGGTGGCTACACCTTC. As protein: CASSLRGGYTF. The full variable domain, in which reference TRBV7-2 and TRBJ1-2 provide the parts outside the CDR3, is GAGVSQSPSNKVTEKGKDVELRCDPISGHTALYWYRQSLGQGLEFLIYFQGNSAPDKSGLPSDRFSAERTGGSVSTLTIQRTQQEDSAVYLCASSLRGGYTFGSGTRLTVV.

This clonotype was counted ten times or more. CDR3 DNA: TGTGCCAGCATTCCAGACAGGGCGGCCTACAATGAGCAGTTCTTC. Its translation is CASIPDRAAYNEQFF. The J gene is TRBJ2-1, the V gene TRBV12-3 or TRBV12-4; 7 bases are shared with TRBD1. The V segment lost 7 bases and the J segment 2 bases; nucleotides outside the gene matches: 8. This CDR3 region has 15 residues.

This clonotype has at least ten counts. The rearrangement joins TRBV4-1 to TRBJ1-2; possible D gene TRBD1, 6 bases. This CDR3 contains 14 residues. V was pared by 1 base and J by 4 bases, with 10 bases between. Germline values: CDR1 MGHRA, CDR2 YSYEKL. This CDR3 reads CASSQGSGAYGYTF. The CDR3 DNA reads TGCGCCAGCAGCCAAGGATCGGGGGCCTATGGCTACACCTTC.

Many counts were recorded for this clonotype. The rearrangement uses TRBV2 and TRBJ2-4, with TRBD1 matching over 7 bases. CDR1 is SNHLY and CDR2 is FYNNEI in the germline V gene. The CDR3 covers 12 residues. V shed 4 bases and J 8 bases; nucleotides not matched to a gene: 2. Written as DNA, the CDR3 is TGTGCCAGCAGTGTAGGACAGGACATTCAGTACTTC. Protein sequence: CASSVGQDIQYF. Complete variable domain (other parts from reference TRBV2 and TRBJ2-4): EPEVTQTPSHQVTQMGQEVILRCVPISNHLYFYWYRQILGQKVEFLVSFYNNEISEKSEIFDDQFSVERPDGSNFTLKIRSTKLEDSAMYFCASSVGQDIQYFGAGTRLSVL.

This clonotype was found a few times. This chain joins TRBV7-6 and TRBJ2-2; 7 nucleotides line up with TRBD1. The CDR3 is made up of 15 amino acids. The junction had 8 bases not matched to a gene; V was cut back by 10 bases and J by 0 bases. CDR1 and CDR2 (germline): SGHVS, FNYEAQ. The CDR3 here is CATFGQDSNTGELFF. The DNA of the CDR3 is TGTGCCACTTTCGGACAGGATTCGAACACCGGGGAGCTGTTTTTT.

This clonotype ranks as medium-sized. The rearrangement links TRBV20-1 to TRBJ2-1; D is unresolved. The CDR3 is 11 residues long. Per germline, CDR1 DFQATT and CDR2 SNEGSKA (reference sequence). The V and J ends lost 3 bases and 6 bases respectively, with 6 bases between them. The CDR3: CSASAGNEQFF. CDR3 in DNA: TGCAGTGCTAGTGCCGGCAATGAGCAGTTCTTC.

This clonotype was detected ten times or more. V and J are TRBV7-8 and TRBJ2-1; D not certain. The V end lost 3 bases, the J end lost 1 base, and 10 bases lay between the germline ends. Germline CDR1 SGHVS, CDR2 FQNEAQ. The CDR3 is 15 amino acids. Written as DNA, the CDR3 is TGTGCCAGCAGCTTCCTGGTTGTTTCCTACAATGAGCAGTTCTTC. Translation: CASSFLVVSYNEQFF.

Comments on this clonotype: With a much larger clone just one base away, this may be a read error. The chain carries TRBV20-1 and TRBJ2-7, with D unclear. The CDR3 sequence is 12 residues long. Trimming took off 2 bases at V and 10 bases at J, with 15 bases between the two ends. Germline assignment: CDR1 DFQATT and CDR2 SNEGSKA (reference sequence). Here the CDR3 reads CSARSIGSVQYF. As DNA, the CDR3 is TGCAGTGCTAGAAGCATAGGGTCAGTCCAGTACTTC.

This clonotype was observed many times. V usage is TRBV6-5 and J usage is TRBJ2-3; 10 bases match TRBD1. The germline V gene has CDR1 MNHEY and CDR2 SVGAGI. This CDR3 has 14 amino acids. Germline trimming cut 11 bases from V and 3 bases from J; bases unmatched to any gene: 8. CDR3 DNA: TGTGCCTTTGGGGGGACAGGGGAGACAGATACGCAGTATTTT. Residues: CAFGGTGETDTQYF.

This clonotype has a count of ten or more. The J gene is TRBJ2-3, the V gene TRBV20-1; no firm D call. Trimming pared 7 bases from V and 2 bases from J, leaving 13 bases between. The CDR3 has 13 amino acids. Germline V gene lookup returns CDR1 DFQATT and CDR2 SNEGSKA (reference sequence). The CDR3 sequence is CSGGRTDTDTQYF. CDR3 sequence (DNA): TGCAGTGGAGGCCGTACCGACACAGATACGCAGTATTTT.